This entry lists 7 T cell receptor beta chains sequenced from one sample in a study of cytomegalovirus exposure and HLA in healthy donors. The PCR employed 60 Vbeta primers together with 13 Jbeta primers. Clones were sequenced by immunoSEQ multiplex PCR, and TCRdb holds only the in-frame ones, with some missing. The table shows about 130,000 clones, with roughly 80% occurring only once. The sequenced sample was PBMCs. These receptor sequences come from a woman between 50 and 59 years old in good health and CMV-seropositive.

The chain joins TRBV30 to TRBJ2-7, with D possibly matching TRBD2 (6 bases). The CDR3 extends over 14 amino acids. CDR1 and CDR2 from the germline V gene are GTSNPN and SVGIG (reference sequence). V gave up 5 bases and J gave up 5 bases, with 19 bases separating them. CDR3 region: CAWLRPSGGNEQYF. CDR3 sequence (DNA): TGTGCCTGGCTCAGGCCGTCCGGGGGAAACGAGCAGTACTTC.

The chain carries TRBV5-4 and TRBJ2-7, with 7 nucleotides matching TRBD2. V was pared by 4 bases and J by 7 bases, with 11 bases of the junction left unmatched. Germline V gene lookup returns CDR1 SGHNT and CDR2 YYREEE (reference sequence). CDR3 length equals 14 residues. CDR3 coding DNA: TGTGCCAGCAGCCCGGATGCGGGAGCGGGGGAGCAGTACTTC. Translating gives CASSPDAGAGEQYF.

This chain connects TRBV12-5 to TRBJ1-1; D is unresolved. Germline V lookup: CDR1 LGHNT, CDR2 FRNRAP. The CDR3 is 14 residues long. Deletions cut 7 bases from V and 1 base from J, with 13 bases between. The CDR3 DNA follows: TGTGCTAGTGCCTCACTGCCCTGGAACACTGAAGCTTTCTTT. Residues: CASASLPWNTEAFF.

The CDR3 loop reads CASSYDGGTEAFF. In nucleotides, the CDR3 is TGTGCCAGCAGTTACGATGGGGGGACTGAAGCTTTCTTT. The gene calls are TRBV6-6 and TRBJ1-1; D is perhaps TRBD1 (5 bases). The length of the CDR3 is 13 residues. V was shortened by 2 bases and J by 5 bases, with 9 bases between the two germline ends. Per germline, CDR1 MNHNY and CDR2 SVGAGI (reference sequence).

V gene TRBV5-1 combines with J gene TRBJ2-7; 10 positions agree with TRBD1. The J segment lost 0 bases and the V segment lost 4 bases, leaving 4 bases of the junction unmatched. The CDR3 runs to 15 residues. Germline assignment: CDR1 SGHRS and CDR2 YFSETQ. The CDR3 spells CASSLGTGASYEQYF. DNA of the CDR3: TGCGCCAGCAGCCTCGGGACAGGGGCCTCCTACGAGCAGTACTTC. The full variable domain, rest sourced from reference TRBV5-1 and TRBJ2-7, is KAGVTQTPRYLIKTRGQQVTLSCSPISGHRSVSWYQQTPGQGLQFLFEYFSETQRNKGNFPGRFSGRQFSNSRSEMNVSTLELGDSALYLCASSLGTGASYEQYFGPGTRLTVT.

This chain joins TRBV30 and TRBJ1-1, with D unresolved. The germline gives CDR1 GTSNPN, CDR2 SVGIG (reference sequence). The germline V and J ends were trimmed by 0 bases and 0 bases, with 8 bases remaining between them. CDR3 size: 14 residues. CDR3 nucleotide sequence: TGTGCCTGGAGTGTACAAGACATGAACACTGAAGCTTTCTTT. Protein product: CAWSVQDMNTEAFF. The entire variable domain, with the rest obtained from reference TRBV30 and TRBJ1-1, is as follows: SQTIHQWPATLVQPVGSPLSLECTVEGTSNPNLYWYRQAAGRGLQLLFYSVGIGQISSEVPQNLSASRPQDRQFILSSKKLLLSDSGFYLCAWSVQDMNTEAFFGQGTRLTVV.

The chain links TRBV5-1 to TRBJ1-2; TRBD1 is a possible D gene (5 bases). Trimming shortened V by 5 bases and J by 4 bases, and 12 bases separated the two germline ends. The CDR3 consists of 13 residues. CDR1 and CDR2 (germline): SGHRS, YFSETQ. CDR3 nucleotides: TGCGCCAGCAGTGTTGACAGCCGCTATGGCTACACCTTC. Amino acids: CASSVDSRYGYTF.